This T cell receptor beta chain stems from a study of T cells in Graves' hyperthyroidism and ophthalmopathy. This CDR3 has 16 residues. Trimming took 0 bases from V and 5 from J; bases not matched to a gene: 2. Germline CDR1 and CDR2: LNHNV and YYDKDF (reference sequence). Amplification yielded TCR beta CDR3 regions, with RNA transcripts as the source. In the first-round RT-PCR of the TCR CDR3, the HTBI primer set was used. A single record per CDR3 protein comes from TCRdb applying MiXCR to the multiplex PCR reads. Of 300,000 to 450,000 distinct CDR3 sequences listed, about 14% are singletons. This clonotype was counted ten times or more.

The genes are TRBV15 and TRBJ2-2, with TRBD2 identical over 11 bases. Specimen: blood. The TCR comes from a young woman with Graves' ophthalmopathy. CDR3 nucleotides: TGTGCCACCAGCAGAGATCGGACTAGCGGGACCGGGGAGCTGTTTTTT. Protein sequence: CATSRDRTSGTGELFF.